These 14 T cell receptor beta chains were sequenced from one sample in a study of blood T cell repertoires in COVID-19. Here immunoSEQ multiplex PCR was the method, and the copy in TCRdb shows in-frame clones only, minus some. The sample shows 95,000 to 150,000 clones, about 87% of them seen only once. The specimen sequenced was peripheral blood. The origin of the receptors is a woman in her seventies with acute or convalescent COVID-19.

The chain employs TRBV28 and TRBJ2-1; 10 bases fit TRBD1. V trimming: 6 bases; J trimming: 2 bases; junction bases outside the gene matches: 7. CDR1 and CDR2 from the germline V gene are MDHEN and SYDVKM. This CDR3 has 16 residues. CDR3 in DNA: TGTGCCAGCAGGCCTCTCGACAGGGGGCCCTACAATGAGCAGTTCTTC. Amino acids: CASRPLDRGPYNEQFF.

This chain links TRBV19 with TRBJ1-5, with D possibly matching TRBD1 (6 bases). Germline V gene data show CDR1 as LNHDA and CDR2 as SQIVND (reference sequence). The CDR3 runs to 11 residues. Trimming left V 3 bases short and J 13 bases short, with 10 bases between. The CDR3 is CASSIRTEQHF. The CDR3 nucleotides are TGTGCCAGTAGTATCCGGACAGAACAGCATTTT.

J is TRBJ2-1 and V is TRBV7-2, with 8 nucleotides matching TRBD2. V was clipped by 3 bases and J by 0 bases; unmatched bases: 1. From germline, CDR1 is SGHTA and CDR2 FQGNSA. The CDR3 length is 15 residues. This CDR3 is CASSFSGDSYNEQFF. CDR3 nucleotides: TGTGCCAGCAGCTTTAGCGGGGACTCCTACAATGAGCAGTTCTTC. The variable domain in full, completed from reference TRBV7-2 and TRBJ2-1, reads GAGVSQSPSNKVTEKGKDVELRCDPISGHTALYWYRQSLGQGLEFLIYFQGNSAPDKSGLPSDRFSAERTGGSVSTLTIQRTQQEDSAVYLCASSFSGDSYNEQFFGPGTRLTVL.

The CDR3 sequence is CASSSPGGLSQFF. CDR3 nucleotides: TGTGCCAGCAGCTCCCCCGGGGGACTCTCCCAGTTCTTC. The gene calls are TRBV7-6 and TRBJ2-1; D is possibly TRBD2 (6 bases). Germline V CDR1 and CDR2: SGHVS, FNYEAQ. V lost 4 bases, J lost 13 bases, and 17 bases lay in between. The CDR3 covers 13 residues.

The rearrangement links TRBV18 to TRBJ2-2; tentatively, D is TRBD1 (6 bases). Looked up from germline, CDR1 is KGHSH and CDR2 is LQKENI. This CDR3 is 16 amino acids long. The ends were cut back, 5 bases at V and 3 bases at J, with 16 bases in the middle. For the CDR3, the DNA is TGTGCCAGCTCAGAGAGACAGGTGACCGACACCGGGGAGCTGTTTTTT. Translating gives CASSERQVTDTGELFF.

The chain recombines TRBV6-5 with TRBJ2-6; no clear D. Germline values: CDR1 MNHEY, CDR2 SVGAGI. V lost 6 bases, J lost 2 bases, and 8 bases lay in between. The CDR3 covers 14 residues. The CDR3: CASSNQAGANVLTF. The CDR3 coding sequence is TGTGCCAGCAGCAATCAGGCTGGGGCCAACGTCCTGACTTTC.

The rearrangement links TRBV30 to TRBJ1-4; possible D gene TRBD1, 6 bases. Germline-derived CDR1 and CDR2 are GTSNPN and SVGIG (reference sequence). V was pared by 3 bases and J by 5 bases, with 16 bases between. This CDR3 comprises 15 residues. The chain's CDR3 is CAWSRGGGQNEKLFF. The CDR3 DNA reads TGTGCCTGGAGCCGCGGCGGGGGGCAAAATGAAAAACTGTTTTTT.

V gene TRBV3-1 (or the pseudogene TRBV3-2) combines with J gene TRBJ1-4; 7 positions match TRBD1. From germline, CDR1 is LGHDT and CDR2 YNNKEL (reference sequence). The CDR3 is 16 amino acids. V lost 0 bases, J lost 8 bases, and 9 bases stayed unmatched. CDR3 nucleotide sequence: TGTGCCAGCAGCCAAGATCAAGGGGGCGCTGGGGAAAAACTGTTTTTT. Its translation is CASSQDQGGAGEKLFF.

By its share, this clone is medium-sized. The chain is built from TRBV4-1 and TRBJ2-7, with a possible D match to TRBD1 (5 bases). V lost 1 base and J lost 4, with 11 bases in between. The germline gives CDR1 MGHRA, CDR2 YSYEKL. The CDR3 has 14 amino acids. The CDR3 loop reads CASSQALNRYEQYF. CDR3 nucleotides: TGCGCCAGCAGCCAAGCCCTAAACAGGTACGAGCAGTACTTC.

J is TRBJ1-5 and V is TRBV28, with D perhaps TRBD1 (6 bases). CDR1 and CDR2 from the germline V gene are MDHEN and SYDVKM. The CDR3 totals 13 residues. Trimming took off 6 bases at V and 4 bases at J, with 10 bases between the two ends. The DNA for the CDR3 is TGTGCCAGCAGACAGGGCGGGAATCAGCCCCAGCATTTT. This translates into CASRQGGNQPQHF.

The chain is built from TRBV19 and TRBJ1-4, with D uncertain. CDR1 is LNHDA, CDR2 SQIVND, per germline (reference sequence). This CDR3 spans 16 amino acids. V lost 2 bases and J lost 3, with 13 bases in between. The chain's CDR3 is CASSITARRANEKLFF. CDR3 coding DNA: TGTGCCAGTAGTATAACGGCAAGGAGGGCTAATGAAAAACTGTTTTTT.

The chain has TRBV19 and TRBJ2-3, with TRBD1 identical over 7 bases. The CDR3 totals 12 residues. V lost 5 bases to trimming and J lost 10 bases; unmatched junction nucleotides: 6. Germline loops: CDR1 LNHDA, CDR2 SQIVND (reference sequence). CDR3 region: CASSQTGNAQYF. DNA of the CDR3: TGTGCCAGTAGTCAGACAGGGAATGCGCAGTATTTT.

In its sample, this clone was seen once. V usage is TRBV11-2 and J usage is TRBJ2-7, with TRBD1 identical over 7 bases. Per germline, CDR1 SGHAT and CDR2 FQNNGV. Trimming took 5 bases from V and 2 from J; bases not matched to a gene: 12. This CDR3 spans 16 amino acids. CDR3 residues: CASSARTGLSTYEQYF. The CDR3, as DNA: TGTGCCAGCAGCGCAAGGACAGGCTTAAGCACCTACGAGCAGTACTTC. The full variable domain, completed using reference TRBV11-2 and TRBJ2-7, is EAGVAQSPRYKIIEKRQSVAFWCNPISGHATLYWYQQILGQGPKLLIQFQNNGVVDDSQLPKDRFSAERLKGVDSTLKIQPAKLEDSAVYLCASSARTGLSTYEQYFGPGTRLTVT.

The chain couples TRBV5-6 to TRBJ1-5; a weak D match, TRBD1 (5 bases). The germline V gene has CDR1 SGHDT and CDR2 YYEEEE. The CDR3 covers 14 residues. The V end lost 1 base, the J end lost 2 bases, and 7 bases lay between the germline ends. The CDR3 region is CASSLLTGNQPQHF. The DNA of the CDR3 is TGTGCCAGCAGCTTGTTGACAGGCAATCAGCCCCAGCATTTT.